The rows below give T cell receptor beta chains drawn from one sample of a study of OX40 agonist ivuxolimab in advanced cancers. This table comes from immunoSEQ multiplex PCR, and its TCRdb copy is limited to in-frame clones, with some not included. The profile shows roughly 7,300 clones, roughly 90% of them singletons. The sample was CD4+ or CD8+ T cells sorted from blood, taken in a trial of the OX40 agonist ivuxolimab. These receptors were taken from an adult with an advanced solid tumor such as melanoma, head and neck, liver or kidney cancer. CDR3s leave out the opening cysteine and the closing phenylalanine or tryptophan. The order of the fields is V gene, clone size, CDR3 protein. A clone size is listed for some rows: how often the clone was seen (once, few, many), or a class if it is expanded.

TRBV6-6	-	ASTPSWTVNQPQH
TRBV30	-	AWSDPGLAGVETQY
TRBV6-5	-	ASSYSDRGGGNTIY
TRBV28	-	ASSRPGTDFNYGYT
TRBV28	-	ASSFHLWVLSYEQY
TRBV6-1	-	ASSEVRGTGYT
TRBV5-1	-	ASSLRNTGELF
TRBV14	-	ASSQVPVWTGRSHEQF
TRBV4-3	-	ASSQVWPGLVSGANVLT
TRBV19	-	ASTLQGVRTEAF
TRBV5-1	once	ASSPRTSDTDTQY
TRBV6-5	-	ASSWGQGFQPQH
TRBV6-5	-	ASSYPGGGYNEQF
TRBV5-6	-	ASSFGHGYT
TRBV6-6	few	ASRDSNQPQH
TRBV28	-	ASSLTRWGRRMEPQH
TRBV6-5	once	ASSYDRGNEQF
TRBV9	-	ASSVGGGGETQY
TRBV14	few	ASSGQALNTEAF
TRBV4-1	-	ASSHQVVDAECA